This T cell receptor (beta chain) was sequenced for a study of memory CD4+ T cells and cytomegalovirus serostatus. Single viable CD3+CD4+CD8-CD45RO+ cells were sorted as the memory CD4+ T cells. CMV serostatus came from serum IgG against pp150, pp28, p38, p52. TCRdb's copy holds only in-frame clones and misses some; the assay was immunoSEQ multiplex PCR. The sample yields fewer than 35,000 clones, 75% to 85% seen once. The length of the CDR3 is 12 residues. Germline loops: CDR1 MDHEN, CDR2 SYDVKM. V was trimmed by 7 bases and J by 2 bases, leaving 8 bases between them. Sample: memory CD4+ T cells from blood. The clonotype originates from an adult in good health and CMV-seronegative. This rearrangement joins TRBV28 to TRBJ1-2; D is ambiguous. CDR3 DNA: TGTGCCAGCAATGCCGGGAACTATGGCTACACCTTC. Translated: CASNAGNYGYTF.